This TCR beta chain originates from a study of blood T cell repertoires in COVID-19. Study information: PBMCs, B-cell-depleted T cells, or T cells provided the cDNA or gDNA that made up the material.

Original processing methods: Amplifying reference gene primers gave estimates of nucleated cell counts. The table came from immunoSEQ multiplex PCR; TCRdb's copy has only in-frame clones and leaves some out. From that table come the V and J calls and clone size; the DNA was used to work out D and trimming. The sample contains roughly 310,000 clones, about 89% of which appear only once. This CDR3 has 15 amino acids. Living in 24 US areas, the participants were between roughly 18 and 90 years of age. The study counted Cohort 3 donors as recovered given two negative PCRs, clearance, or symptom resolution.

The sample was PBMCs or T cells enriched from blood (not recorded which). The receptor's source is a woman in her thirties or forties who had recovered from COVID-19. The chain links TRBV21-1 to TRBJ2-6; TRBD1 is taken as the D call from the table, unchecked against the DNA. TRBV21-1 represents a pseudogene. CDR3 sequence: CANGRQDSGANVLTF. Written as DNA, the CDR3 is TGTGCCAACGGTAGACAGGACTCTGGGGCCAACGTCCTGACTTTC.